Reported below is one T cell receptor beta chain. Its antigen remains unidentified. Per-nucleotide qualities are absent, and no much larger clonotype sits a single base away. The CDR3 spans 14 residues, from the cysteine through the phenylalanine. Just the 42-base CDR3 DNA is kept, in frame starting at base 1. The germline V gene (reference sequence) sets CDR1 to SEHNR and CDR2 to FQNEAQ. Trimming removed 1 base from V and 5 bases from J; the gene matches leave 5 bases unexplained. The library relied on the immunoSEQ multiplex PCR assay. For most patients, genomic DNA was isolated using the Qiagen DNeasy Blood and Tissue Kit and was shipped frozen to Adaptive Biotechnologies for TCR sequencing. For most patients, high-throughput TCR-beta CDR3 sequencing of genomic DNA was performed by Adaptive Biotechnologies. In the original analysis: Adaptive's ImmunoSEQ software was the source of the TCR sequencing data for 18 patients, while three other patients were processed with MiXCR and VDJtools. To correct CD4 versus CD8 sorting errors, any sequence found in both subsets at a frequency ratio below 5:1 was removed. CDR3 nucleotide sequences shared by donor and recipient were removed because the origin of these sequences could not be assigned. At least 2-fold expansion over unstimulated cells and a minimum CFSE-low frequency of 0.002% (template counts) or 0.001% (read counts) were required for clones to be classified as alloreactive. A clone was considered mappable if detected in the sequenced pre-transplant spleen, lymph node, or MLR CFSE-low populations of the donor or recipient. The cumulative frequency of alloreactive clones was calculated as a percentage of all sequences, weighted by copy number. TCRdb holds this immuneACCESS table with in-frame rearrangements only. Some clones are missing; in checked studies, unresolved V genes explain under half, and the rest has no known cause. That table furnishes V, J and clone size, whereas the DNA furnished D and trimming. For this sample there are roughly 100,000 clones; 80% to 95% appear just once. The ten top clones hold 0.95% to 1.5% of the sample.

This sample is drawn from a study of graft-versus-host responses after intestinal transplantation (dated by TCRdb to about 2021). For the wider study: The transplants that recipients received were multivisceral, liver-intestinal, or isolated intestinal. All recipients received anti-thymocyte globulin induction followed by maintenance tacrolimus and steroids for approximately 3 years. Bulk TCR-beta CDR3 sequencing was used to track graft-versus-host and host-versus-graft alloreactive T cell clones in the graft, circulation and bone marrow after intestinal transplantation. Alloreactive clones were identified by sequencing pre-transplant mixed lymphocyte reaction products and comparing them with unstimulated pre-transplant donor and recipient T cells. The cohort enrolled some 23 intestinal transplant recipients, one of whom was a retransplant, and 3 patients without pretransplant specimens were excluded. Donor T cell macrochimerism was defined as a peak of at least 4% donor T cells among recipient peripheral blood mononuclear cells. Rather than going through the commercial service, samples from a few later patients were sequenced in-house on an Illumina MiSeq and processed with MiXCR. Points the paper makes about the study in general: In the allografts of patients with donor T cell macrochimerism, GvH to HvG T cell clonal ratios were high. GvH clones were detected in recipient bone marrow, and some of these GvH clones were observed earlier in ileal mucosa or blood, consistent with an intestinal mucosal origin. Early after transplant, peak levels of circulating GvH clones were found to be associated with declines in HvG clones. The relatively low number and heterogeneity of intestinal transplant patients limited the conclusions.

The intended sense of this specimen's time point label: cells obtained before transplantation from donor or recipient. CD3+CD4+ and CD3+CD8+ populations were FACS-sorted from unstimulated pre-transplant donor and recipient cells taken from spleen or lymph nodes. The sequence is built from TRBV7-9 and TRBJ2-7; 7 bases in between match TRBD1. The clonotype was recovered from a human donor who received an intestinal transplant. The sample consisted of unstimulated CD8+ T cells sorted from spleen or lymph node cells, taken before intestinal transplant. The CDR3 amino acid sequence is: CASSLVDRPHEQYF. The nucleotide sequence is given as TGTGCCAGCAGCTTAGTGGACAGGCCCCACGAGCAGTACTTC.